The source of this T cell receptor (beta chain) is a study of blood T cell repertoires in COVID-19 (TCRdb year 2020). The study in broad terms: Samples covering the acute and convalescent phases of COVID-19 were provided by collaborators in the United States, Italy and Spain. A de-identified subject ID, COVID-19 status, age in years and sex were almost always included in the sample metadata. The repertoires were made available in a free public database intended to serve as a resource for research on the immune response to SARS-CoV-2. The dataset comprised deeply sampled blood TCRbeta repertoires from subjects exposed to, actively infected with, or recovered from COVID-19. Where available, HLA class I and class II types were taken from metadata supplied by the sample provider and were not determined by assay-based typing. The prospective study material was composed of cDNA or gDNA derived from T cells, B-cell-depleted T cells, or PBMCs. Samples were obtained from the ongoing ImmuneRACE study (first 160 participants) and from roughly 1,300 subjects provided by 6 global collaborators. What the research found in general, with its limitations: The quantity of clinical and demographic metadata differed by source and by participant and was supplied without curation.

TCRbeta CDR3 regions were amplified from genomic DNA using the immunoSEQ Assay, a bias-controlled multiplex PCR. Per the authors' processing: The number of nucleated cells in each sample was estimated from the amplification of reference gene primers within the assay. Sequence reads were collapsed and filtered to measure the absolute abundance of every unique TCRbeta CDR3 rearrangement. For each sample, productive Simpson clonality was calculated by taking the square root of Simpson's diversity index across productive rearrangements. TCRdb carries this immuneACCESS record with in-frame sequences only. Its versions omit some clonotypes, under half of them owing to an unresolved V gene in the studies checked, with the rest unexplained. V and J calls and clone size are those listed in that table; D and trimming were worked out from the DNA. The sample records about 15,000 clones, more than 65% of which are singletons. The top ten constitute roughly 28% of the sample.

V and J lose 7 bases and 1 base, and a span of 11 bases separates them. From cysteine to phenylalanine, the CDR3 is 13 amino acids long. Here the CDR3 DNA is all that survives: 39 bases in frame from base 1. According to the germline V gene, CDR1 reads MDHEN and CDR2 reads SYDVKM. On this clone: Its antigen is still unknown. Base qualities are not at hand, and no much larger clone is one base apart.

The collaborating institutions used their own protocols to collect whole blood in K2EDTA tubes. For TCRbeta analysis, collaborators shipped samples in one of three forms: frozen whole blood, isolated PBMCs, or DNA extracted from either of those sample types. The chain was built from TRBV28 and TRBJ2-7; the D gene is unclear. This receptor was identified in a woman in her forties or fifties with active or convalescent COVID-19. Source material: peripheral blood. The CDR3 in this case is CASNPFQSYEQYF. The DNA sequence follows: TGTGCCAGCAACCCCTTCCAGTCCTACGAGCAGTACTTC.